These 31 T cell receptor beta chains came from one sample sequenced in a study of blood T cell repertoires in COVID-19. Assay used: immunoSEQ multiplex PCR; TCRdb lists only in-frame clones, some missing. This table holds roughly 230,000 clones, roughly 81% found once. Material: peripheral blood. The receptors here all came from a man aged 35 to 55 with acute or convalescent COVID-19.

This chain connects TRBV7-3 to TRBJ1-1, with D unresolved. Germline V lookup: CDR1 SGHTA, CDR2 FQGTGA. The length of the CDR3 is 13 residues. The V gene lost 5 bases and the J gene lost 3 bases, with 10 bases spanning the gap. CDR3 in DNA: TGTGCCAGCAGCGAGGGCGTTTACACTGAAGCTTTCTTT. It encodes CASSEGVYTEAFF.

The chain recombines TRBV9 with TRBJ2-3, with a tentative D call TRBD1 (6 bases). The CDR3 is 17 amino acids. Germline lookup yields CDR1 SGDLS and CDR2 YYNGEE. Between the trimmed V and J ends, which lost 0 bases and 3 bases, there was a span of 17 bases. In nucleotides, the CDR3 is TGTGCCAGCAGCGTAGGGGGGCCCGGCCGTGGGACAGATACGCAGTATTTT. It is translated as CASSVGGPGRGTDTQYF.

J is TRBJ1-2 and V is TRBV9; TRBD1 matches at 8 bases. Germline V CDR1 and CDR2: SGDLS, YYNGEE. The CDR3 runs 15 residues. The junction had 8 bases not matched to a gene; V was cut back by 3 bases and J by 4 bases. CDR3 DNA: TGTGCCAGCAGCGAACAGGGGGTATCTACCTATGGCTACACCTTC. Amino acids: CASSEQGVSTYGYTF.

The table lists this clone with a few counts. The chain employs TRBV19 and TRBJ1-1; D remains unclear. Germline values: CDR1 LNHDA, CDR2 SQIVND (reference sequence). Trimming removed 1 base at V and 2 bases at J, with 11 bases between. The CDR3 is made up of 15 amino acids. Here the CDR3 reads CASSIGRRGNTEAFF. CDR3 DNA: TGTGCCAGTAGTATAGGTCGACGGGGAAACACTGAAGCTTTCTTT.

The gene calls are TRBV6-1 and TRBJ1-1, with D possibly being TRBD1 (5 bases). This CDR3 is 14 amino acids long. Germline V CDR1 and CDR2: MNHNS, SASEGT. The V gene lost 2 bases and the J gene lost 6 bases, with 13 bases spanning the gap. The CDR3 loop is CASSEFRQKSEAFF. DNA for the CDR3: TGTGCCAGCAGTGAATTTAGACAGAAGTCTGAAGCTTTCTTT.

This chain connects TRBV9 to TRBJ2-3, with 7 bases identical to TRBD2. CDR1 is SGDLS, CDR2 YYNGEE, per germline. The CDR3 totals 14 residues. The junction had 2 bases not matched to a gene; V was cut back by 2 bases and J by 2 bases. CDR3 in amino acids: CASSVAGVTDTQYF. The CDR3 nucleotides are TGTGCCAGCAGCGTGGCGGGGGTCACAGATACGCAGTATTTT.

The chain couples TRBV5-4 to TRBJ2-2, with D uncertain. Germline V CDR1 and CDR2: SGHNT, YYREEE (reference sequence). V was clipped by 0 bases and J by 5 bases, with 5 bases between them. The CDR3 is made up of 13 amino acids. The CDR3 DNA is TGTGCCAGCAGCTTGGACTTAACCGGGGAGCTGTTTTTT. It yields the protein CASSLDLTGELFF.

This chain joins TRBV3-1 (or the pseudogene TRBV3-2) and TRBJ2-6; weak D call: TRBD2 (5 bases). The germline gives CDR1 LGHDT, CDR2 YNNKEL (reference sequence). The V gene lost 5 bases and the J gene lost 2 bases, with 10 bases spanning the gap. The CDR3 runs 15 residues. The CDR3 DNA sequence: TGTGCCAGCAGCTCTCGGGGAACTGGGGCCAACGTCCTGACTTTC. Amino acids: CASSSRGTGANVLTF.

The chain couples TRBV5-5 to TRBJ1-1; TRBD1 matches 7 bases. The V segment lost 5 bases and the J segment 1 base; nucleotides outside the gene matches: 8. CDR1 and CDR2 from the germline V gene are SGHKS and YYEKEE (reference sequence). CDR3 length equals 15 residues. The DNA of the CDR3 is TGTGCCAGCAGTCTGTTCCACAGGGGGAACACTGAAGCTTTCTTT. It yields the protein CASSLFHRGNTEAFF.

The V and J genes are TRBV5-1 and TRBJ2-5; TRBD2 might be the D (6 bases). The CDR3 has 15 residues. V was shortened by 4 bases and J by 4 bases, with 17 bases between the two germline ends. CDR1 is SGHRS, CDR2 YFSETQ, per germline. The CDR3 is CASSRGDSRGETQYF. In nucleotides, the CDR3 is TGCGCCAGCAGCCGTGGGGACTCCCGGGGAGAGACCCAGTACTTC.

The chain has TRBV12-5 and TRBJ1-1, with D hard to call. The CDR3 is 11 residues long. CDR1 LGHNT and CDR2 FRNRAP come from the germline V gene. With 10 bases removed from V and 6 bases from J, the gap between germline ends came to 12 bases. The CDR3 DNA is TGTGCTACTACCTTGGGCGCTGAAGCTTTCTTT. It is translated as CATTLGAEAFF. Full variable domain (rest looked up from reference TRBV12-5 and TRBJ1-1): DARVTQTPRHKVTEMGQEVTMRCQPILGHNTVFWYRQTMMQGLELLAYFRNRAPLDDSGMPKDRFSAEMPDATLATLKIQPSEPRDSAVYFCATTLGAEAFFGQGTRLTVV.

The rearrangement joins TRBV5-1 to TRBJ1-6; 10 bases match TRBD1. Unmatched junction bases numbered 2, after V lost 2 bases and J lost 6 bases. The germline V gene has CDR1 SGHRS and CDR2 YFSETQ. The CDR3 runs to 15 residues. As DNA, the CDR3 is TGCGCCAGCAGCTTAAGGACAGGGGGTAATTCACCCCTCCACTTT. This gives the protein CASSLRTGGNSPLHF.

CDR3 sequence (DNA): TGCGCCAGCAGCTCGGCCACAGGGAATGGCGAAAAACTGTTTTTT. Its protein is CASSSATGNGEKLFF. This chain uses TRBV5-1 with TRBJ1-4; TRBD1 is a possible D gene (6 bases). The CDR3 has 15 amino acids. Germline CDR1 and CDR2: SGHRS and YFSETQ. Trimming took off 3 bases at V and 8 bases at J, with 17 bases between the two ends.

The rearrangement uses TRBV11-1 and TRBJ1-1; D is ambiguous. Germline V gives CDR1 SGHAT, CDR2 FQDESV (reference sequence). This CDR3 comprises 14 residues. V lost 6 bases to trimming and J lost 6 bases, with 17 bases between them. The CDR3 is CASSPPTELSEAFF. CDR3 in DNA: TGTGCCAGCAGTCCCCCCACGGAGCTTTCTGAAGCTTTCTTT. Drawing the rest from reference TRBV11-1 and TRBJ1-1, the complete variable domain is EAEVAQSPRYKITEKSQAVAFWCDPISGHATLYWYRQILGQGPELLVQFQDESVVDDSQLPKDRFSAERLKGVDSTLKIQPAELGDSAMYLCASSPPTELSEAFFGQGTRLTVV.

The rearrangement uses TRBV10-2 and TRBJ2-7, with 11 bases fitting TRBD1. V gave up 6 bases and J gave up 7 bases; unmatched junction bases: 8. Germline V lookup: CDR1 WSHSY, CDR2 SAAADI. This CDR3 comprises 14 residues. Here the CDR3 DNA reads TGCGCCAGCAGGCCCGGGACAGGGGGTAGGGAGCAGTACTTC. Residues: CASRPGTGGREQYF.

The CDR3 nucleotides are TGTGCCAGCAGCCAAGAGATGGGCTACTATGGCTACACCTTC. This sequence encodes CASSQEMGYYGYTF. This rearrangement joins TRBV14 to TRBJ1-2, with D hard to call. The CDR3 runs 14 residues. V was cut by 0 bases and J by 3 bases, with 8 bases left in between. Germline CDR1 is SGHDN and CDR2 is FVKESK. Together with reference TRBV14 and TRBJ1-2, the CDR3 gives the full variable domain: EAGVTQFPSHSVIEKGQTVTLRCDPISGHDNLYWYRRVMGKEIKFLLHFVKESKQDESGMPNNRFLAERTGGTYSTLKVQPAELEDSGVYFCASSQEMGYYGYTFGSGTRLTVV.

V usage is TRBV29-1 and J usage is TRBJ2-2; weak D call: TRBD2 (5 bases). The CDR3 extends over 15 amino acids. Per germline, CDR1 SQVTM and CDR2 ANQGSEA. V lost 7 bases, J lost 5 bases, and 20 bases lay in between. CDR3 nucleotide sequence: TGCAGCGCCAGCCTGGACTTACGAGGAACCGGGGAGCTGTTTTTT. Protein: CSASLDLRGTGELFF.

The CDR3, as DNA: TGCAGTGCTAGTCGTTTCGGGGGTACGACCTACGAGCAGTACTTC. Translated: CSASRFGGTTYEQYF. The genes are TRBV20-1 and TRBJ2-7, with D perhaps TRBD2 (6 bases). Between the trimmed V and J ends, which lost 3 bases and 2 bases, there was a span of 17 bases. This CDR3 has 15 amino acids. Germline assignment: CDR1 DFQATT and CDR2 SNEGSKA (reference sequence).

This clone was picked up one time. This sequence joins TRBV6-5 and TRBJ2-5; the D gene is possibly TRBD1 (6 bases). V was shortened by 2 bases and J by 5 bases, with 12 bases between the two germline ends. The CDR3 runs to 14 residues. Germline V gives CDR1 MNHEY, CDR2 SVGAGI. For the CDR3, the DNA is TGTGCCAGCAGTTACCACCGGGACAAGGAGACCCAGTACTTC. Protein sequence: CASSYHRDKETQYF.

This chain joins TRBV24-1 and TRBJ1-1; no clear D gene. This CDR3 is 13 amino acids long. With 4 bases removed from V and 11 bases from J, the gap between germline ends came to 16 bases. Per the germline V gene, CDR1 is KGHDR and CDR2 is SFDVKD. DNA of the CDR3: TGTGCCACCAGTGACTGGACCGCGGCGGGGGCTTTCTTT. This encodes CATSDWTAAGAFF.

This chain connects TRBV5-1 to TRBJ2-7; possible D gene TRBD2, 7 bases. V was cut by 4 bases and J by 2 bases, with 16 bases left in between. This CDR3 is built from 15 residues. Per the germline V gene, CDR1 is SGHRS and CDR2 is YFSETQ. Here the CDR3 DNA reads TGCGCCAGCAGCCCTCGAGGGGGGGGGCCCTACGAGCAGTACTTC. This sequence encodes CASSPRGGGPYEQYF.

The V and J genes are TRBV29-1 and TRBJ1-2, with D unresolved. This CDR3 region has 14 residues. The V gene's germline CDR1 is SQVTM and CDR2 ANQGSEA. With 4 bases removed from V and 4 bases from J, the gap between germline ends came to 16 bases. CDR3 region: CSVGYITEGYGYTF. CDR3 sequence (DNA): TGCAGCGTTGGCTACATAACAGAGGGCTATGGCTACACCTTC.

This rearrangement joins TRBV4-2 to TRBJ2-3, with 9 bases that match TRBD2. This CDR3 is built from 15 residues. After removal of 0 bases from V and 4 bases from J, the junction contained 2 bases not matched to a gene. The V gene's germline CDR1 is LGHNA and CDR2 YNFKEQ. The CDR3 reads CASSQERGGPDTQYF. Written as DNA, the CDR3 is TGTGCCAGCAGCCAAGAGCGGGGGGGCCCAGATACGCAGTATTTT.

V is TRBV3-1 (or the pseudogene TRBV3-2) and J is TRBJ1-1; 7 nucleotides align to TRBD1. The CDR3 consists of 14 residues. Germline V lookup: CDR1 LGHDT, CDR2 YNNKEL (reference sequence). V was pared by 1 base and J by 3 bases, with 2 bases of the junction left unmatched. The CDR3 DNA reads TGTGCCAGCAGCCAAGGGGGACAGTACACTGAAGCTTTCTTT. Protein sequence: CASSQGGQYTEAFF.

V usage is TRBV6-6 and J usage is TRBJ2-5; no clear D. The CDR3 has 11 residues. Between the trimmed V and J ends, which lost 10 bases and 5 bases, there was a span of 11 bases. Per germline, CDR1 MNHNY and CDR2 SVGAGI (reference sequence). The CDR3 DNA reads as TGTGCCACTCTCCTTCGGGAGACCCAGTACTTC. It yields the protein CATLLRETQYF.

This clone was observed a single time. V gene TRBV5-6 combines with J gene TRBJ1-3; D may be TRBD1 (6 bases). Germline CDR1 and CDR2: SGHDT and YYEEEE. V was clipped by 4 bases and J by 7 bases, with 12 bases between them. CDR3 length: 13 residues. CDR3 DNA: TGTGCCAGCAGCCTCCGACAGGCCAACACCATATATTTT. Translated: CASSLRQANTIYF.

In DNA, the CDR3 is TGTGCCAGCAGCTTAAGGCCCTCTGATGGCTACACCTTC. Its translation: CASSLRPSDGYTF. The V gene is TRBV7-3, the J gene TRBJ1-2; D gene uncertain. Germline CDR1 reads SGHTA; CDR2 reads FQGTGA. Trimming shortened V by 1 base and J by 6 bases, and 9 bases separated the two germline ends. This CDR3 contains 13 residues.

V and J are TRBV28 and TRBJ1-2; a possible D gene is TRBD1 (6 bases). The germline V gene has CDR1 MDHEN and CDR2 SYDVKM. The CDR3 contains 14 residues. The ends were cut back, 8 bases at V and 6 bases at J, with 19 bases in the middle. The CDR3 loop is CASDLTGGFDGYTF. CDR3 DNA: TGTGCCAGCGATCTTACGGGGGGCTTCGATGGCTACACCTTC.

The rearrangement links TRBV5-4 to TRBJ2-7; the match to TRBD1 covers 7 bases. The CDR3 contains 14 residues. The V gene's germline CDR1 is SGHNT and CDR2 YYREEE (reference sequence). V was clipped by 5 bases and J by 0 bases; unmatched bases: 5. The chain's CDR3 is CASSQTGSSYEQYF. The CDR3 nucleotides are TGTGCCAGCAGTCAGACAGGGAGCTCCTACGAGCAGTACTTC.

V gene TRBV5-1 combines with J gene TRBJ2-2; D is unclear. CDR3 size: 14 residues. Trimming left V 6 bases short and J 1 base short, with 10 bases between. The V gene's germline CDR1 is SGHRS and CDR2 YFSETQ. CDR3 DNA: TGCGCCAGCAACTCTGGGCAGAACACCGGGGAGCTGTTTTTT. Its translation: CASNSGQNTGELFF.

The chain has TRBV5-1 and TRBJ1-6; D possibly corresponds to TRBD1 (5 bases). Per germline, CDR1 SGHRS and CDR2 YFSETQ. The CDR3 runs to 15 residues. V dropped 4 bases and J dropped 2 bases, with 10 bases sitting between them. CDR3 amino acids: CASSAREPYNSPLHF. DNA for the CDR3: TGCGCCAGCAGCGCCAGGGAACCCTATAATTCACCCCTCCACTTT.